This passage covers 23 T cell receptor beta chains from one sample sequenced in a study of cytomegalovirus exposure and HLA in healthy donors. TCRdb's copy holds only in-frame clones and misses some; the assay was immunoSEQ multiplex PCR. The sample holds some 150,000 clones, approximately 89% seen once. Sequenced material: PBMCs. These receptors originate from a man between 18 and 29 years old in good health and CMV-seropositive.

The rearrangement joins TRBV6-6 to TRBJ2-1, with 7 bases matching TRBD2. Per germline, CDR1 MNHNY and CDR2 SVGAGI (reference sequence). This CDR3 is built from 15 residues. With V trimmed by 6 bases and J by 9 bases, 14 bases remained unmatched. Here the CDR3 reads CASRPRLAGVREQFF. DNA for the CDR3: TGTGCCAGCAGACCCCGCCTCGCGGGAGTGCGTGAGCAGTTCTTC.

The CDR3 reads CASSAGTSEAYEQYF. The CDR3 nucleotides read TGTGCCAGCAGCGCAGGGACTAGCGAGGCCTACGAGCAGTACTTC. The chain links TRBV5-6 to TRBJ2-7; TRBD2 matches at 10 bases. This CDR3 contains 15 residues. Germline CDR1 reads SGHDT; CDR2 reads YYEEEE. V shed 4 bases and J 2 bases; nucleotides not matched to a gene: 6.

The chain employs TRBV7-2 and TRBJ2-4; D gene unclear. Trimming shortened V by 2 bases and J by 8 bases, and 16 bases separated the two germline ends. Germline loops: CDR1 SGHTA, CDR2 FQGNSA. The CDR3 sequence is 15 residues long. CDR3 in amino acids: CASSLSRPPRDIQYF. The CDR3 nucleotides read TGTGCCAGCAGCTTAAGCAGGCCACCCCGAGACATTCAGTACTTC.

The chain uses TRBV5-8 and TRBJ1-1, with D unresolved. CDR3 length equals 15 residues. From germline, CDR1 is SGHTS and CDR2 YDEGEE. Deletions cut 1 base from V and 5 bases from J, with 15 bases between. The DNA for the CDR3 is TGTGCCAGCAGCTTGAGGAGAGTGTCGGAGACTGAAGCTTTCTTT. It codes for CASSLRRVSETEAFF.

The genes are TRBV4-1 and TRBJ1-5; 9 bases are a match to TRBD1. This CDR3 region has 17 residues. The germline CDR1 and CDR2 sequences are MGHRA and YSYEKL. V dropped 1 base and J dropped 1; count of bases not matched to a gene: 5. The CDR3 region has the DNA TGCGCCAGCAGCCAAGGGTGGGGGACAGGGAGCAATCAGCCCCAGCATTTT. Amino acids: CASSQGWGTGSNQPQHF.

The gene calls are TRBV7-8 and TRBJ1-3, with D perhaps matching TRBD1 (6 bases). Germline assignment: CDR1 SGHVS and CDR2 FQNEAQ. This CDR3 spans 16 amino acids. Trimming removed 5 bases from V and 0 bases from J, with 14 bases in between. The CDR3 sequence is CASSKQGFSSGNTIYF. The CDR3 DNA reads as TGTGCCAGCAGCAAACAGGGTTTTAGCTCTGGAAACACCATATATTTT.

V and J are TRBV7-2 and TRBJ1-2, with no clear D. The germline CDR1 and CDR2 sequences are SGHTA and FQGNSA. Trimming stripped 1 base from V and 2 bases from J, with 17 bases between. This CDR3 comprises 17 residues. The CDR3 region is CASSLGERKNINYGYTF. The CDR3, as DNA: TGTGCCAGCAGCTTAGGAGAGAGGAAGAATATAAACTATGGCTACACCTTC.

This chain connects TRBV4-3 to TRBJ2-5; D is possibly TRBD2 (6 bases). V gave up 3 bases and J gave up 3 bases, with 11 bases separating them. The CDR3 sequence is 14 residues long. From germline, CDR1 is LGHNA and CDR2 YSLEER. The DNA of the CDR3 is TGCGCCAGCAGCCAGATAGCTAGCGAAGAGACCCAGTACTTC. It encodes CASSQIASEETQYF.

This clone turned up a few times. This sequence joins TRBV19 and TRBJ2-1, with 8 bases aligning to TRBD2. The trim removed 5 bases at V and 3 bases at J, leaving 6 bases unmatched. The germline V gene encodes CDR1 LNHDA and CDR2 SQIVND (reference sequence). The CDR3 loop spans 15 amino acids. CDR3 in DNA: TGTGCCAGTAGTGTAGCGGGGAGTCTCTACAATGAGCAGTTCTTC. Its translation is CASSVAGSLYNEQFF.

The chain joins TRBV6-6 to TRBJ1-2; 11 bases line up with TRBD1. The V gene's germline CDR1 is MNHNY and CDR2 SVGAGI (reference sequence). The CDR3 sequence is 16 residues long. With 6 bases clipped from V and 0 bases from J, the junction kept 6 bases outside the gene matches. In DNA, the CDR3 is TGTGCCAGCAGCCGGGACAGGGGGAGAGCTAACTATGGCTACACCTTC. This translates into CASSRDRGRANYGYTF.

This chain joins TRBV9 and TRBJ2-7, with a tentative D call TRBD2 (6 bases). The germline V and J ends were trimmed by 4 bases and 2 bases, with 13 bases remaining between them. Germline assignment: CDR1 SGDLS and CDR2 YYNGEE. The CDR3 extends over 14 amino acids. CDR3 loop: CASSPPGLTYEQYF. CDR3 sequence (DNA): TGTGCCAGCAGCCCTCCGGGACTTACCTACGAGCAGTACTTC.

V is TRBV30 and J is TRBJ2-7; 13 bases map to TRBD2. With V trimmed by 1 base and J by 6 bases, 18 bases remained unmatched. This CDR3 is built from 19 residues. CDR1 and CDR2 from the germline V gene are GTSNPN and SVGIG (reference sequence). The CDR3 here is CAWSAWRTSGGPGRREQYF. CDR3 DNA: TGTGCCTGGAGTGCATGGCGGACTAGCGGGGGCCCTGGGCGTCGCGAGCAGTACTTC. The full variable domain, rest sourced from reference TRBV30 and TRBJ2-7, is SQTIHQWPATLVQPVGSPLSLECTVEGTSNPNLYWYRQAAGRGLQLLFYSVGIGQISSEVPQNLSASRPQDRQFILSSKKLLLSDSGFYLCAWSAWRTSGGPGRREQYFGPGTRLTVT.

The chain links TRBV29-1 to TRBJ2-1; TRBD2 aligns across 16 bases. The CDR3 has 20 residues. The germline gives CDR1 SQVTM, CDR2 ANQGSEA. V dropped 0 bases and J dropped 5; count of bases not matched to a gene: 13. The CDR3 DNA reads as TGCAGCGTTGAAGAGGCCCCCGGGACTAGCGGGGGGGAGGACAACAATGAGCAGTTCTTC. Translated, it gives CSVEEAPGTSGGEDNNEQFF.

The V gene is TRBV13, the J gene TRBJ1-3; D uncertain. Trimming took off 5 bases at V and 0 bases at J, with 11 bases between the two ends. CDR3 size: 15 residues. Germline V gene sequence: CDR1 PRHDT, CDR2 FYEKMQ (reference sequence). Here the CDR3 reads CASSIRDISGNTIYF. DNA of the CDR3: TGTGCCAGCAGCATCCGGGATATCTCTGGAAACACCATATATTTT.

The V gene is TRBV5-1, the J gene TRBJ2-1; 8 nucleotides match TRBD2. Germline V gene data show CDR1 as SGHRS and CDR2 as YFSETQ. The CDR3 spans 16 residues. Unmatched junction bases numbered 9, after V lost 0 bases and J lost 7 bases. The CDR3 spells CASSLAGGGLKNEQFF. CDR3 nucleotides: TGCGCCAGCAGCTTGGCCGGGGGGGGCCTCAAGAATGAGCAGTTCTTC. The complete variable domain, with remaining parts taken from reference TRBV5-1 and TRBJ2-1, reads KAGVTQTPRYLIKTRGQQVTLSCSPISGHRSVSWYQQTPGQGLQFLFEYFSETQRNKGNFPGRFSGRQFSNSRSEMNVSTLELGDSALYLCASSLAGGGLKNEQFFGPGTRLTVL.

The chain joins TRBV7-8 to TRBJ2-7, with D maybe TRBD1 (5 bases). Germline V gene lookup returns CDR1 SGHVS and CDR2 FQNEAQ. The V end lost 5 bases, the J end lost 0 bases, and 17 bases lay between the germline ends. The CDR3 has 16 residues. CDR3 sequence: CASSPSPTELSYEQYF. CDR3 DNA: TGTGCCAGCAGCCCATCTCCGACAGAGCTCTCCTACGAGCAGTACTTC.

This chain joins TRBV6-1 and TRBJ2-3; TRBD1 might be the D (6 bases). Germline loops: CDR1 MNHNS, CDR2 SASEGT. The CDR3 spans 17 residues. V lost 4 bases to trimming and J lost 0 bases, with 17 bases between them. CDR3 coding DNA: TGTGCCAGCAGTGCACCTCTCGGACAGCTTAGCACAGATACGCAGTATTTT. This encodes CASSAPLGQLSTDTQYF.

The chain couples TRBV9 to TRBJ2-3, with 7 bases lining up with TRBD2. CDR3 size: 13 residues. V was pared by 4 bases and J by 3 bases, with 2 bases of the junction left unmatched. The germline V gene has CDR1 SGDLS and CDR2 YYNGEE. CDR3 sequence: CASSWGGTDTQYF. The CDR3 bases are TGTGCCAGCAGCTGGGGGGGAACAGATACGCAGTATTTT.

The sample holds one count of this clone. J is TRBJ2-1 and V is TRBV29-1, with TRBD2 matching 14 bases. Germline V gene lookup returns CDR1 SQVTM and CDR2 ANQGSEA. This CDR3 has 12 amino acids. The CDR3, as DNA: TGCAGGGGGACTAGCGGGGGATTAGAGCAGTTCTTC. Translated: CRGTSGGLEQFF.

The chain joins TRBV5-1 to TRBJ1-4, with a possible D match to TRBD1 (5 bases). CDR3 length: 16 amino acids. Germline loops: CDR1 SGHRS, CDR2 YFSETQ. V lost 0 bases, J lost 2 bases, and 11 bases lay in between. The CDR3 here is CASSLAGGVTNEKLFF. In DNA, the CDR3 is TGCGCCAGCAGCTTGGCCGGAGGGGTGACTAATGAAAAACTGTTTTTT.

This clone was picked up a small number of times. The chain is built from TRBV4-2 and TRBJ2-7, with D hard to call. From germline, CDR1 is LGHNA and CDR2 YNFKEQ. This CDR3 has 11 residues. Trimming took off 1 base at V and 5 bases at J, with 3 bases between the two ends. CDR3 region: CASSQGDEQYF. In nucleotides, the CDR3 is TGTGCCAGCAGCCAAGGCGACGAGCAGTACTTC.

This clone was picked up one time. The rearrangement uses TRBV20-1 and TRBJ2-5; D uncertain. CDR1 and CDR2 from the germline V gene are DFQATT and SNEGSKA (reference sequence). CDR3 length equals 11 residues. V was pared by 3 bases and J by 1 base, with 3 bases between. The CDR3 bases are TGCAGTGCTAGCTTCCAAGAGACCCAGTACTTC. Protein product: CSASFQETQYF.

The rearrangement links TRBV4-3 to TRBJ2-1; the match to TRBD2 covers 12 bases. This CDR3 contains 17 residues. CDR1 LGHNA and CDR2 YSLEER come from the germline V gene. V shed 3 bases and J 1 base; nucleotides not matched to a gene: 4. The CDR3 here is CASSHGTSGLSYNEQFF. For the CDR3, the DNA is TGCGCCAGCAGCCATGGGACTAGCGGGCTTTCCTACAATGAGCAGTTCTTC.